One and the same sample provided the 3 T cell receptor beta chains below, sequenced in a study of Graves' ophthalmopathy and Graves' hyperthyroidism. Transcripts of RNA were the source for amplifying TCR beta CDR3 regions. An opening RT-PCR round employed HTBI primers and preceded a second-round multiplex PCR. TCRdb re-derived calls from the multiplex PCR reads in MiXCR, one entry per CDR3 protein. The data show roughly 300,000 distinct CDR3 sequences, about a sixth seen once. The specimen was peripheral blood. These receptors were obtained from an adult man with Graves' ophthalmopathy.

The rearrangement uses TRBV7-8 and TRBJ2-5, with 9 bases aligning to TRBD2. From germline, CDR1 is SGHVS and CDR2 FQNEAQ. CDR3 length: 17 amino acids. V dropped 5 bases and J dropped 5; count of bases not matched to a gene: 15. In nucleotides, the CDR3 is TGTGCCAGCAGCCGTCCAACCGGGACTAGCAACCGGGAGACCCAGTACTTC. Translating gives CASSRPTGTSNRETQYF.

This clonotype has ten or more counts. The chain uses TRBV11-2 and TRBJ2-5, with 11 bases aligning to TRBD1. The germline V gene encodes CDR1 SGHAT and CDR2 FQNNGV. The CDR3 extends over 17 amino acids. With 2 bases clipped from V and 4 bases from J, the junction kept 9 bases outside the gene matches. CDR3 coding DNA: TGTGCCAGCAGCTTATTAGGACAGGGGGCCCTTAGAGAGACCCAGTACTTC. It codes for CASSLLGQGALRETQYF.

The V gene is TRBV7-3, the J gene TRBJ2-4; D may be TRBD2 (5 bases). V lost 1 base and J 10 bases, leaving 17 bases between the germline ends. The CDR3 has 15 residues. Looked up from germline, CDR1 is SGHTA and CDR2 is FQGTGA. This chain's CDR3 is CASSLSASPGKIQYF. The CDR3 region has the DNA TGTGCCAGCAGCTTAAGTGCTAGCCCCGGAAAAATTCAGTACTTC.